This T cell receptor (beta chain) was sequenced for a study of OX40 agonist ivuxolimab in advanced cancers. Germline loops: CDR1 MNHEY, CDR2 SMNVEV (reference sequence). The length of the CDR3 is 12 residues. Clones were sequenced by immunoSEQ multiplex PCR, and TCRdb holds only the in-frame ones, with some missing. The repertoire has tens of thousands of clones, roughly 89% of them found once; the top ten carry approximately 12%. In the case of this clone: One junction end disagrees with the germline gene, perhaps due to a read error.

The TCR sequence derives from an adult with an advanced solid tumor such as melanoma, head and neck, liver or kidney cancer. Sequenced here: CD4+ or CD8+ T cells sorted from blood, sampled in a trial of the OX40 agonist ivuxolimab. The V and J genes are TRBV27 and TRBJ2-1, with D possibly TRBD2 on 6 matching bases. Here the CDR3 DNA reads TGTGCCAGCAGCTCGACTAGTAATGCGCAGTTCTTC. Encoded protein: CASSSTSNAQFF.